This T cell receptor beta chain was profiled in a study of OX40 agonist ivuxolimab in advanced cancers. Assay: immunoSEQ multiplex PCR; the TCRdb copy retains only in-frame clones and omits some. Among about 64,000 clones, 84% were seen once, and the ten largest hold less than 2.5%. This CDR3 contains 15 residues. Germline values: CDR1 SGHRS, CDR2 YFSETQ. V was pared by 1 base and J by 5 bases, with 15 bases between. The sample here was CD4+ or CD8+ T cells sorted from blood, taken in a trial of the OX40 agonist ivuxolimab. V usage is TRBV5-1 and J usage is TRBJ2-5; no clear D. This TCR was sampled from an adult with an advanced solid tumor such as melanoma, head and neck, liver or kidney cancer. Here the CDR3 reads CASSLSTVVQETQYF. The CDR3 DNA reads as TGCGCCAGCAGCTTGTCCACTGTGGTCCAGGAGACCCAGTACTTC.